Presented here are 28 T cell receptor beta chains from one specimen sequenced in a study of CD8+CD57+ T cells in acquired aplastic anemia. TCR beta VDJ and CDR3 were profiled, and genomic DNA was the template. TCRdb processed the reads anew with MiXCR; each CDR3 protein has one entry. The table shows just over 400,000 distinct CDR3 sequences, with approximately 70% occurring only once. Sample: sorted CD4+, CD8+, or CD8+CD57+ T cells (not recorded which) from PBMCs. These receptors were taken from a human donor in good health, serving as a control.

This clonotype was detected many times. The rearrangement joins TRBV12-3 or TRBV12-4 to TRBJ2-1; D gene unclear. Trimming shortened V by 10 bases and J by 7 bases, and 11 bases separated the two germline ends. The CDR3 contains 11 residues. Here the CDR3 DNA reads TGTGCCACCGGAAACGGGAATGAGCAGTTCTTC. It yields the protein CATGNGNEQFF.

This clonotype has at least ten counts. V and J are TRBV6-1 and TRBJ1-2; unclear D gene. This CDR3 is 14 amino acids long. Germline V gene lookup returns CDR1 MNHNS and CDR2 SASEGT. The V end was cut by 1 base, the J end by 8 bases, with 14 bases between. DNA for the CDR3: TGTGCCAGCAGTGAAGGGCTGGGCTTTACGGGCTACACCTTC. It is translated as CASSEGLGFTGYTF.

A word on this clonotype: A read error may be the cause here, since a much bigger clone is one base away. This rearrangement joins TRBV7-2 to TRBJ2-3; no reliable D call. CDR3 length equals 14 residues. Deletions cut 3 bases from V and 4 bases from J, with 11 bases between. Germline lookup yields CDR1 SGHTA and CDR2 FQGNSA. The CDR3 nucleotides read TGTGCCAGCAGCTTGTGGCAGAACCCAGATACGCAGTATTTT. Protein: CASSLWQNPDTQYF.

As to this clonotype: No conserved phenylalanine or tryptophan is present at the end of the CDR3, so a read error is the likely explanation. The limits of the CDR3 on the DNA are not certain, so only TCRdb's listed CDR3 is given. This rearrangement joins TRBV7-2 to TRBJ2-2; TRBD1, as called in the table, went unchecked against the DNA. The CDR3 is 11 amino acids long, termini counted. Germline CDR1 reads SGHTA; CDR2 reads FQGNSA. CDR3 region: CASSLKMLGAA.

The chain joins TRBV7-8 to TRBJ1-6, with a possible D match to TRBD1 (5 bases). Germline assignment: CDR1 SGHVS and CDR2 FQNEAQ. Trimming left V 5 bases short and J 17 bases short, with 25 bases between. The CDR3 has 15 residues. The CDR3 bases are TGTGCCAGCAGCAAAGGTGGGGCGAGAGGCTACACCTTCCACTTT. Protein sequence: CASSKGGARGYTFHF.

Regarding this clonotype: Its ends do not fully match the called genes, so a read error is possible. This chain connects TRBV2 to TRBJ2-7; D call uncertain. The CDR3 length is 11 residues. CDR1 and CDR2 from the germline V gene are SNHLY and FYNNEI. The CDR3: CASSEVYEQTF. The CDR3 DNA reads as TGTGCCAGCAGCGAGGTTTACGAGCAGACGTTC.

This clonotype was recorded once. The junction departs from germline at one end; a sequencing error may be responsible. This sequence joins TRBV10-3 and TRBJ1-2, with 10 positions matching TRBD1. The CDR3 has 11 amino acids. Germline CDR1 reads ENHRY; CDR2 reads SYGVKD. CDR3 in DNA: TGTACCAGACAGGGGGCCTATGACCACTACTTC. Its translation: CTRQGAYDHYF.

This clonotype was detected only once. The chain recombines TRBV7-9 with TRBJ2-3; 8 nucleotides line up with TRBD1. The germline gives CDR1 SEHNR, CDR2 FQNEAQ (reference sequence). The CDR3 has 15 amino acids. The V and J ends lost 5 bases and 15 bases, in that order; junction bases with no gene match: 19. In DNA form, the CDR3 reads TGTGCCAGCAGCCAGACAGGGGTGAACACTGAAGCTTTCTATTTT. The encoded protein is CASSQTGVNTEAFYF.

The chain is built from TRBV5-6 and TRBJ2-7; D gene ambiguous. Germline CDR1 is SGHDT and CDR2 is YYEEEE. The CDR3 covers 14 residues. Trimming shortened V by 4 bases and J by 0 bases, and 11 bases separated the two germline ends. In DNA form, the CDR3 reads TGTGCCAGCAGCCTGACTGGCCTCTCCTACGAGCAGTACTTC. Its protein is CASSLTGLSYEQYF.

This clonotype was detected many times. V usage is TRBV5-1 and J usage is TRBJ2-3; D is possibly TRBD1 or TRBD2 (5 bases each). CDR1 is SGHRS and CDR2 is YFSETQ in the germline V gene. V lost 0 bases and J lost 0, with 14 bases in between. CDR3 length equals 17 residues. CDR3 residues: CASSLAPPGTSTDTQYF. As DNA, the CDR3 is TGCGCCAGCAGCTTGGCTCCGCCGGGGACGAGCACAGATACGCAGTATTTT.

This clonotype was detected only a few times. A single base separates this from a much larger clone, so it may be a read error. The CDR3 does not end in the conserved phenylalanine or tryptophan, so this is likely a read error. The chain couples TRBV5-1 to TRBJ1-5; 9 positions match TRBD1. CDR3 length: 18 amino acids. The germline gives CDR1 SGHRS, CDR2 YFSETQ. V dropped 0 bases and J dropped 5; count of bases not matched to a gene: 12. The CDR3 is CASSLGQGGQGGDQPQHL. In DNA, the CDR3 is TGCGCCAGCAGCTTGGGACAGGGGGGACAGGGCGGGGATCAGCCCCAGCATCTT.

This clonotype was seen repeatedly, ten times or more. The chain uses TRBV27 and TRBJ2-5, with 7 bases fitting TRBD1. The junction had 7 bases not matched to a gene; V was cut back by 7 bases and J by 5 bases. This CDR3 region has 13 residues. From germline, CDR1 is MNHEY and CDR2 SMNVEV (reference sequence). CDR3 nucleotide sequence: TGTGCCAGCAAGAGGGGGCGCGAGGAGACCCAGTACTTC. Amino acid sequence: CASKRGREETQYF.

V and J are TRBV20-1 and TRBJ2-1; D uncertain. Germline values: CDR1 DFQATT, CDR2 SNEGSKA (reference sequence). This CDR3 is 15 amino acids long. V lost 4 bases and J lost 5, with 18 bases in between. The CDR3 region is CSATPSGTGDNEQFF. The CDR3 DNA reads as TGCAGTGCTACCCCGTCGGGTACTGGGGACAATGAGCAGTTCTTC.

V is TRBV7-3 and J is TRBJ1-6; D is perhaps TRBD1 (6 bases). CDR1 SGHTA and CDR2 FQGTGA come from the germline V gene. Trimming took 3 bases from V and 16 from J, leaving 25 bases between them. The CDR3 covers 16 residues. CDR3 bases: TGTGCCAGCAGCTTTTGTGGGGGCGGTACGGATACGCAGCTCCACTTT. Protein product: CASSFCGGGTDTQLHF.

In this sample, this clonotype turned up many times. This sequence joins TRBV20-1 and TRBJ1-2; D call uncertain. There are 14 residues in the CDR3. V dropped 0 bases and J dropped 8 bases, with 16 bases sitting between them. Germline CDR1 reads DFQATT; CDR2 reads SNEGSKA (reference sequence). This CDR3 is CSARDPGGWRGYTF. In DNA, the CDR3 is TGCAGTGCTAGAGACCCAGGCGGGTGGAGAGGCTACACCTTC.

Notes on this clonotype: One end of the junction does not line up with germline, which may come from a read error. The gene calls are TRBV5-1 and TRBJ2-2; D gene ambiguous. Germline V gene sequence: CDR1 SGHRS, CDR2 YFSETQ. The CDR3 runs to 15 residues. As DNA, the CDR3 is TGTGCCAGCAGCTGGCAGCATGGTATCACCGGGGAGCTGTTTTTT. This encodes CASSWQHGITGELFF.

For the CDR3, the DNA is TGTGCCAGCAGCTTAGGTCCGGCAGGGCCTTATGGCTACACCTTC. Residues: CASSLGPAGPYGYTF. This rearrangement joins TRBV7-6 to TRBJ1-2, with a tentative D call TRBD1 (5 bases). The CDR3 is 15 residues long. Germline lookup yields CDR1 SGHVS and CDR2 FNYEAQ. V was cut by 1 base and J by 5 bases, with 14 bases left in between.

The count of this clonotype is one. The chain uses TRBV7-9 and TRBJ2-5; 14 nucleotides line up with TRBD2. The CDR3 consists of 16 residues. CDR1 is SEHNR, CDR2 FQNEAQ, per germline (reference sequence). After removal of 4 bases from V and 4 bases from J, the junction contained 5 bases not matched to a gene. The CDR3 DNA sequence: TGTGCCAGCAGCTCGAGGACTAGCGGGGGGATAGAGACCCAGTACTTC. Its protein is CASSSRTSGGIETQYF. Combining the CDR3 with reference TRBV7-9 and TRBJ2-5 gives the whole variable domain DTGVSQNPRHKITKRGQNVTFRCDPISEHNRLYWYRQTLGQGPEFLTYFQNEAQLEKSRLLSDRFSAERPKGSFSTLEIQRTEQGDSAMYLCASSSRTSGGIETQYFGPGTRLLVL.

The genes are TRBV7-2 and TRBJ2-5; D not certain. Per the germline V gene, CDR1 is SGHTA and CDR2 is FQGNSA. V was clipped by 5 bases and J by 11 bases, with 21 bases between them. The length of the CDR3 is 14 residues. The CDR3 region is CASSVQGSQKKQYF. CDR3 DNA: TGTGCCAGCAGCGTACAAGGAAGCCAGAAGAAGCAGTACTTC.

This clonotype was counted once. No DNA is shown, since the ends of the CDR3 on it are uncertain; the CDR3 is the one TCRdb lists. The V and J genes are TRBV7-3 and TRBJ2-2. Germline V gene lookup returns CDR1 SGHTA and CDR2 FQGTGA. The CDR3 contains 15 residues when both ends are counted. CDR3 in amino acids: CASSVGCGNTVYFFF.

In this sample, this clonotype turned up many times. CDR3 sequence (DNA): TGTGCCAGCAGCCCGACACAGGGGACGGCTTCACCCCTCCACTTT. The encoded protein is CASSPTQGTASPLHF. This sequence joins TRBV7-2 and TRBJ1-6, with TRBD1 matching 7 bases. V lost 5 bases and J lost 9; bases outside the gene matches: 10. Germline lookup yields CDR1 SGHTA and CDR2 FQGNSA. This CDR3 contains 15 residues.

Note on this clonotype: Its ends do not fully match the called genes, so a read error is possible. This chain connects TRBV7-9 to TRBJ2-5; tentatively, D is TRBD1 or TRBD2 (5 bases each). There are 14 residues in the CDR3. Germline loops: CDR1 SEHNR, CDR2 FQNEAQ (reference sequence). CDR3 sequence: CATSIGRQQETQYF. The CDR3, as DNA: TGTGCCACCAGCATAGGGAGACAGCAAGAGACCCAGTACTTC.

The chain couples TRBV19 to TRBJ1-5, with D tentatively TRBD1 (6 bases). This CDR3 is 14 amino acids long. Germline CDR1 reads LNHDA; CDR2 reads SQIVND (reference sequence). The V and J ends lost 10 bases and 4 bases respectively, with 17 bases between them. CDR3 in DNA: TGTGCCACTAGGGGGTCAGTTCCTAATCAGCCCCAGCATTTT. This codes for CATRGSVPNQPQHF.

The CDR3 coding sequence is TGTGCCAGTAGTATTCCAGGGTCGCGCCAGCCCCAGCATTTT. As protein: CASSIPGSRQPQHF. The rearrangement links TRBV19 to TRBJ1-5; perhaps TRBD1 as D (5 bases). The CDR3 length is 14 residues. The V and J ends lost 3 bases and 7 bases respectively, with 13 bases between them. CDR1 and CDR2 (germline): LNHDA, SQIVND (reference sequence).

Only a few counts were recorded for this clonotype. This chain links TRBV15 with TRBJ2-7, with D perhaps matching TRBD2 (7 bases). V gave up 0 bases and J gave up 10 bases, with 16 bases separating them. CDR1 and CDR2 from the germline V gene are LNHNV and YYDKDF (reference sequence). The CDR3 is made up of 14 amino acids. The CDR3 nucleotides are TGTGCCACCAGCAGAGACCGGGGGGCAATTCAACAGTACTTC. Its translation: CATSRDRGAIQQYF.

The chain links TRBV5-1 to TRBJ1-2, with 12 bases identical to TRBD1. The CDR3 extends over 15 amino acids. J lost 6 bases, V lost 3 bases, and 6 bases had no gene match. From germline, CDR1 is SGHRS and CDR2 YFSETQ. Here the CDR3 reads CASSSGTGGADGYTF. The CDR3 DNA reads TGCGCCAGCAGCTCCGGGACAGGGGGCGCGGATGGCTACACCTTC.

This clonotype was picked up many times. This rearrangement joins TRBV7-9 to TRBJ2-1; D uncertain. Germline CDR1 SEHNR, CDR2 FQNEAQ (reference sequence). This CDR3 contains 14 residues. Trimming stripped 1 base from V and 9 bases from J, with 13 bases between. This CDR3 reads CASSLGAQDREQFF. DNA of the CDR3: TGTGCCAGCAGCTTAGGTGCGCAGGATCGTGAGCAGTTCTTC.

The chain joins TRBV7-8 to TRBJ1-5, with 8 nucleotides matching TRBD1. This CDR3 has 15 amino acids. V was pared by 6 bases and J by 11 bases, with 15 bases of the junction left unmatched. Germline loops: CDR1 SGHVS, CDR2 FQNEAQ. CDR3 loop: CASSELRGLAETQHF. For the CDR3, the DNA is TGTGCCAGCAGTGAACTCAGGGGGCTGGCAGAGACCCAGCATTTT.